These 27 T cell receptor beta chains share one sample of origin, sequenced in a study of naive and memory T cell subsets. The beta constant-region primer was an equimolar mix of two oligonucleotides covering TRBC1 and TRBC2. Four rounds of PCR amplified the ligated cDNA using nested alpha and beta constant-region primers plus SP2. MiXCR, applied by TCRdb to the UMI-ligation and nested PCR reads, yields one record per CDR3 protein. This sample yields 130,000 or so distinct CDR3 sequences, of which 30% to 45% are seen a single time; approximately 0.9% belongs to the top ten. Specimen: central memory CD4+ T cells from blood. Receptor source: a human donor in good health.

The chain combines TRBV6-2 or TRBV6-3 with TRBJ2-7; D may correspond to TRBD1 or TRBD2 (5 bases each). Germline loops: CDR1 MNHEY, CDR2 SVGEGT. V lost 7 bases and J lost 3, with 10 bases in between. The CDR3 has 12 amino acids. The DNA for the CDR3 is TGTGCCAGCATATCGGGGCACTACGAGCAGTACTTC. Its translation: CASISGHYEQYF.

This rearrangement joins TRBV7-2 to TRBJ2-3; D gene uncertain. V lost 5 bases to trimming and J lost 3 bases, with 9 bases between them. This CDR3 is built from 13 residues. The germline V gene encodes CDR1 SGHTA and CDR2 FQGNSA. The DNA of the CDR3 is TGTGCCAGCAGCCGCGCTCCGACAGATACGCAGTATTTT. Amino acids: CASSRAPTDTQYF.

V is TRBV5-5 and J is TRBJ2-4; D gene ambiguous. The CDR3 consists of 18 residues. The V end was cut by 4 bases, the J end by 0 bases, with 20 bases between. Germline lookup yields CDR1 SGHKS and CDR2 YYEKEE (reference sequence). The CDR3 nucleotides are TGTGCCAGCAGCCCGGGCACTTTTAGGGCCCTAGCCAAAAACATTCAGTACTTC. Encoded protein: CASSPGTFRALAKNIQYF.

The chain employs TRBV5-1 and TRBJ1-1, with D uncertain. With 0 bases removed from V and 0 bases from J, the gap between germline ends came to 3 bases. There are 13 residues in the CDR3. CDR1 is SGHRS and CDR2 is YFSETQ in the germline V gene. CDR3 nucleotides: TGCGCCAGCAGCTTGGACCTGAACACTGAAGCTTTCTTT. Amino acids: CASSLDLNTEAFF.

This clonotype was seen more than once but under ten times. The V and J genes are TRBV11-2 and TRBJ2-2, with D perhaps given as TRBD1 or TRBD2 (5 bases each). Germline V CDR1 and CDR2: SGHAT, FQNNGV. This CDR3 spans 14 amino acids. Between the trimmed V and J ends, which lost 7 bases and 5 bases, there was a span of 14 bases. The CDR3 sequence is CASTSQKGTGELFF. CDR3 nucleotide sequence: TGTGCCAGCACTAGCCAGAAGGGGACCGGGGAGCTGTTTTTT.

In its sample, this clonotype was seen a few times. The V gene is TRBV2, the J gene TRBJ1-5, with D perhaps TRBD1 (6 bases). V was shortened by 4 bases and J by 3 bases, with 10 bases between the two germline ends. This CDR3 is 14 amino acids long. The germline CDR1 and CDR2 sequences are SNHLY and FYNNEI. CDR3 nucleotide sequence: TGTGCCAGCAGTGCGGAGGGACACAATCAGCCCCAGCATTTT. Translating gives CASSAEGHNQPQHF.

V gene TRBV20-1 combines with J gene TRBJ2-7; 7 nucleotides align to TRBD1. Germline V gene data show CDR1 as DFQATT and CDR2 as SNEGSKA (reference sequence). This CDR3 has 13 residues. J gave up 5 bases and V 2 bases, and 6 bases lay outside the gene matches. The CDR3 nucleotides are TGCAGTGCTAGACCGGTAGGGGGCAACGAGCAGTACTTC. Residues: CSARPVGGNEQYF.

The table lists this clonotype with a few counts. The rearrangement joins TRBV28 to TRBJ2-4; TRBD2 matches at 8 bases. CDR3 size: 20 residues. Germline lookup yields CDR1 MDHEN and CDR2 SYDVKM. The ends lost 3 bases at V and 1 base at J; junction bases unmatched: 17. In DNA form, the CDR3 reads TGTGCCAGCAGTTTCGCGTACGGACTAGCAGTTGAGGTGGCCAAAAACATTCAGTACTTC. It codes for CASSFAYGLAVEVAKNIQYF.

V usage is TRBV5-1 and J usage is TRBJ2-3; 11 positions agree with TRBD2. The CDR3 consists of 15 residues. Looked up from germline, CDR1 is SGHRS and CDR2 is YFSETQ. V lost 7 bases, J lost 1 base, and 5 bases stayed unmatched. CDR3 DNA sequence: TGCGCCAGCGGCCTAGCGGGAGGACGCACAGATACGCAGTATTTT. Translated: CASGLAGGRTDTQYF.

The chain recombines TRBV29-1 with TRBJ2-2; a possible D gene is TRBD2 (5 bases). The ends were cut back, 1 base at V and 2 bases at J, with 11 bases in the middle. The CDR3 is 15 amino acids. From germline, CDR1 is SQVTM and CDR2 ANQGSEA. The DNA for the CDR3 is TGCAGCGTTGAAGGGGTGGAGGACAACACCGGGGAGCTGTTTTTT. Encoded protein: CSVEGVEDNTGELFF.

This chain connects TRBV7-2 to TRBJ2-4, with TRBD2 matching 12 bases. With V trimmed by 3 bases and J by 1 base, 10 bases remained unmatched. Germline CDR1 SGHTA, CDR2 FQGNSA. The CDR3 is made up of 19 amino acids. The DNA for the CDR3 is TGTGCCAGCAGCTTCTTTCCCGCGACTAGCGGGAGTGCCAAAAACATTCAGTACTTC. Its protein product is CASSFFPATSGSAKNIQYF.

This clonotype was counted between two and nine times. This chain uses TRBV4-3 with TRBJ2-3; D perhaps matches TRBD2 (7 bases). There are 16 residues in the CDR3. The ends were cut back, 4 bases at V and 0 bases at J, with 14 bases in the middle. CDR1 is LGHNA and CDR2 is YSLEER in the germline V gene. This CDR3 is CASSPTAGASTDTQYF. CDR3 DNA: TGCGCCAGCAGCCCCACGGCGGGGGCTAGCACAGATACGCAGTATTTT.

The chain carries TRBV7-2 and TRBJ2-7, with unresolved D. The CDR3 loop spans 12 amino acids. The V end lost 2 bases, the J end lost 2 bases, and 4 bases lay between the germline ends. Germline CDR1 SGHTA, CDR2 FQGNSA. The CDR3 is CASSLMAYEQYF. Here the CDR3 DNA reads TGTGCCAGCAGCTTAATGGCCTACGAGCAGTACTTC.

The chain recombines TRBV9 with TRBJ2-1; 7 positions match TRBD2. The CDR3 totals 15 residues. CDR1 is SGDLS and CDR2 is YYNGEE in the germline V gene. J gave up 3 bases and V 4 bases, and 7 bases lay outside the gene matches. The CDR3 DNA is TGTGCCAGCAGCTCCGGGGGGAGGGACTACAATGAGCAGTTCTTC. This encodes CASSSGGRDYNEQFF.

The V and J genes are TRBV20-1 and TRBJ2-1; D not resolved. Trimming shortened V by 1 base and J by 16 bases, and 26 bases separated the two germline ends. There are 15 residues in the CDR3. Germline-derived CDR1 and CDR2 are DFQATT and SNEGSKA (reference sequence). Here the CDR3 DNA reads TGCAGTGCTAGAGCCCTCGAAGCCCTGACCGGTCATAATTTCTTC. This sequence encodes CSARALEALTGHNFF.

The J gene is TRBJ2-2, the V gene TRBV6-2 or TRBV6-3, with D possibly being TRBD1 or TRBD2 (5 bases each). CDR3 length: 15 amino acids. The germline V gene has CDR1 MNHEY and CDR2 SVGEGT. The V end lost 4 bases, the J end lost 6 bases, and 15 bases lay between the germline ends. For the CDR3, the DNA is TGTGCCAGCAGTTCGTCCGGGACCCCTTCCGGGGAGCTGTTTTTT. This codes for CASSSSGTPSGELFF.

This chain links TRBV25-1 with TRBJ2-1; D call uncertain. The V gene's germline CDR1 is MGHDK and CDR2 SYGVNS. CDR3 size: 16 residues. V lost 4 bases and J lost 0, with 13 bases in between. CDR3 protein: CASSVTGESSYNEQFF. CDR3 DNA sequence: TGTGCCAGCAGTGTAACTGGCGAGAGCTCCTACAATGAGCAGTTCTTC. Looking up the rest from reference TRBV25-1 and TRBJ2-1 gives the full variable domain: EADIYQTPRYLVIGTGKKITLECSQTMGHDKMYWYQQDPGMELHLIHYSYGVNSTEKGDLSSESTVSRIRTEHFPLTLESARPSHTSQYLCASSVTGESSYNEQFFGPGTRLTVL.

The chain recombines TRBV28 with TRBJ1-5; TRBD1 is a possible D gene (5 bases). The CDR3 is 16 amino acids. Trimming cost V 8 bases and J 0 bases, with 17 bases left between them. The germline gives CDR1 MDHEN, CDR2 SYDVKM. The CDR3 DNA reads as TGTGCCAGCCTACTTAGGGGCGGGAATAGCAATCAGCCCCAGCATTTT. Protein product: CASLLRGGNSNQPQHF.

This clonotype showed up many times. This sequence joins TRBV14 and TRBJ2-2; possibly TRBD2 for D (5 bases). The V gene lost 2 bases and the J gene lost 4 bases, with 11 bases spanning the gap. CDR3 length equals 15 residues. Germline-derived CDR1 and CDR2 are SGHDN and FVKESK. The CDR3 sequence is CASSQTFRGTGELFF. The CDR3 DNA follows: TGTGCCAGCAGCCAAACATTTCGGGGCACCGGGGAGCTGTTTTTT.

The CDR3 DNA follows: TGCAGTGCTAGTGTGACTAGCGACCCCGAACGGGAGCAGTACTTC. Residues: CSASVTSDPEREQYF. J is TRBJ2-7 and V is TRBV20-1, with 8 bases matching TRBD2. V was clipped by 3 bases and J by 7 bases; unmatched bases: 14. The CDR3 covers 15 residues. The V gene's germline CDR1 is DFQATT and CDR2 SNEGSKA (reference sequence).

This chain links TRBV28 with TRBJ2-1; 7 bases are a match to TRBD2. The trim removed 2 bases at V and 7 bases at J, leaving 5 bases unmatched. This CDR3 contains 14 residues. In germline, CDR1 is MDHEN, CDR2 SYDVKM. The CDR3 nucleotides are TGTGCCAGCAGTTTAACGGGAGGTAGGAATGAGCAGTTCTTC. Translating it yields CASSLTGGRNEQFF.

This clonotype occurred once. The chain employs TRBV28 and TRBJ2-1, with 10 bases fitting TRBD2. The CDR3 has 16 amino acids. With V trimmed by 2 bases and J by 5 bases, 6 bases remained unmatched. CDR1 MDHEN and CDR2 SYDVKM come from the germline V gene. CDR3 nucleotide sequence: TGTGCCAGCAGTTTACTGACTAGCGGGTTCAACAATGAGCAGTTCTTC. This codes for CASSLLTSGFNNEQFF.

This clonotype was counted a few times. The CDR3 here is CSARDGTQGRNSPLHF. Written as DNA, the CDR3 is TGCAGTGCTAGAGATGGAACCCAAGGGCGGAATTCACCCCTCCACTTT. The J gene is TRBJ1-6, the V gene TRBV20-1; D is unclear. The CDR3 is made up of 16 amino acids. Germline loops: CDR1 DFQATT, CDR2 SNEGSKA (reference sequence). Trimming pared 0 bases from V and 7 bases from J, leaving 16 bases between.

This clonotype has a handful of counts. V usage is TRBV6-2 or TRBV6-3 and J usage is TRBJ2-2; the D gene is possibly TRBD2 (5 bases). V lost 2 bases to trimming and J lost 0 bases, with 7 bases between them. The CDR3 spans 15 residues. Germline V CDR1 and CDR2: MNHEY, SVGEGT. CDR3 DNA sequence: TGTGCCAGCAGTTACGTAGCGACGAACACCGGGGAGCTGTTTTTT. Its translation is CASSYVATNTGELFF.

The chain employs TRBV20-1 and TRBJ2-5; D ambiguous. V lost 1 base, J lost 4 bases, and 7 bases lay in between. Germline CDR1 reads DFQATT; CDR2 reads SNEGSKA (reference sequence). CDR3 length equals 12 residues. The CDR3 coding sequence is TGCAGTGCTAGAGGGCCAACAGAGACCCAGTACTTC. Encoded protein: CSARGPTETQYF.

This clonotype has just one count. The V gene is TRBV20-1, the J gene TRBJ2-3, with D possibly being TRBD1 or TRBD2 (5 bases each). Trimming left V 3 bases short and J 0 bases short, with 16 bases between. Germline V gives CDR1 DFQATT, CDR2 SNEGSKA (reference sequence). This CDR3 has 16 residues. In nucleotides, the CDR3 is TGCAGTGCTAGTGGGGCTTTGGGAGCGAGCACAGATACGCAGTATTTT. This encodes CSASGALGASTDTQYF.

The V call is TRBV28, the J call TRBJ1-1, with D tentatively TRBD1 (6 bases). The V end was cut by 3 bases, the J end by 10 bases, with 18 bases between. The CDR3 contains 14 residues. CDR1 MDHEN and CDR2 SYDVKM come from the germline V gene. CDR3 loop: CASSFRGGAWRAFF. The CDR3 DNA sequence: TGTGCCAGCAGTTTCCGGGGGGGGGCATGGAGAGCTTTCTTT. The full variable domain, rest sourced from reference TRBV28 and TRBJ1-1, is DVKVTQSSRYLVKRTGEKVFLECVQDMDHENMFWYRQDPGLGLRLIYFSYDVKMKEKGDIPEGYSVSREKKERFSLILESASTNQTSMYLCASSFRGGAWRAFFGQGTRLTVV.